Shown below are 23 T cell receptor beta chains from a single sample sequenced in a study of shared clonotypes between healthy human individuals. Sequencing was performed with immunoSEQ multiplex PCR; in TCRdb, only in-frame clones are kept and a portion is missing. Of over 2 million clones in the sample, 85% to 95% were seen once. Sample: naive CD4+ T cells from PBMCs. Noted subset: CD45RA+ positively selected. The receptors were sampled from a man aged 18 to 29 in good health. Some clones in this sample may be carry-over from other donors' samples.

V usage is TRBV4-3 and J usage is TRBJ1-5; D remains unclear. Per the germline V gene, CDR1 is LGHNA and CDR2 is YSLEER. This CDR3 region has 15 residues. V dropped 4 bases and J dropped 4 bases, with 14 bases sitting between them. The CDR3 DNA reads as TGCGCCAGCAGCCGCGCGTACAGCGTGAATCAGCCCCAGCATTTT. Protein sequence: CASSRAYSVNQPQHF.

V gene TRBV18 combines with J gene TRBJ1-1; TRBD1 aligns across 7 bases. V shed 5 bases, J shed 5 bases, and the junction held 5 bases outside the gene matches. Germline-derived CDR1 and CDR2 are KGHSH and LQKENI. CDR3 length: 13 residues. CDR3 sequence: CASSSTGYTEAFF. The DNA for the CDR3 is TGTGCCAGCTCATCGACAGGGTATACTGAAGCTTTCTTT.

Of note for this clone: Being one base from a much bigger clone, this may be a read error. This rearrangement joins TRBV7-6 to TRBJ1-1; no clear D. Germline CDR1 SGHVS, CDR2 FNYEAQ. Trimming took off 1 base at V and 1 base at J, with 4 bases between the two ends. The CDR3 has 13 residues. CDR3 loop: CASSLEQNTEAFF. DNA of the CDR3: TGTGCCAGCAGCTTAGAACAGAACACTGAAGCTTTCTTT.

V is TRBV7-3 and J is TRBJ2-1; 10 positions match TRBD2. V dropped 6 bases and J dropped 3; count of bases not matched to a gene: 5. The CDR3 runs 15 residues. CDR1 and CDR2 (germline): SGHTA, FQGTGA. In DNA, the CDR3 is TGTGCCAGCAGGAAAGGACTAGCGGTCTACAATGAGCAGTTCTTC. Translating it yields CASRKGLAVYNEQFF.

The V call is TRBV5-1, the J call TRBJ1-1, with D possibly matching TRBD1 (5 bases). Germline CDR1 is SGHRS and CDR2 is YFSETQ. The CDR3 is 13 residues long. The V end was cut by 0 bases, the J end by 8 bases, with 11 bases between. This chain's CDR3 is CASSLAQGPEAFF. The DNA for the CDR3 is TGCGCCAGCAGCTTGGCCCAGGGCCCCGAAGCTTTCTTT. Filled out from reference TRBV5-1 and TRBJ1-1, the complete variable domain reads KAGVTQTPRYLIKTRGQQVTLSCSPISGHRSVSWYQQTPGQGLQFLFEYFSETQRNKGNFPGRFSGRQFSNSRSEMNVSTLELGDSALYLCASSLAQGPEAFFGQGTRLTVV.

This chain connects TRBV6-1 to TRBJ1-4; 10 bases align to TRBD1. The CDR3 covers 13 residues. V was clipped by 10 bases and J by 7 bases; unmatched bases: 6. The germline V gene encodes CDR1 MNHNS and CDR2 SASEGT. The CDR3 here is CATFRDRGEKLFF. The CDR3 nucleotides read TGTGCCACCTTCCGGGACAGGGGTGAAAAACTGTTTTTT.

The gene calls are TRBV6-6 and TRBJ2-2, with D perhaps given as TRBD1 or TRBD2 (5 bases each). This CDR3 is 16 amino acids long. The germline V gene encodes CDR1 MNHNY and CDR2 SVGAGI (reference sequence). V gave up 2 bases and J gave up 5 bases, with 15 bases separating them. The CDR3, as DNA: TGTGCCAGCAGTTACGTCGGGGCGAGGGAGACCGGGGAGCTGTTTTTT. Translation: CASSYVGARETGELFF.

V gene TRBV4-1 combines with J gene TRBJ2-4, with D perhaps assigned TRBD1 or TRBD2 (5 bases each). Trimming stripped 1 base from V and 15 bases from J, with 19 bases between. The CDR3 sequence is 14 residues long. Germline lookup yields CDR1 MGHRA and CDR2 YSYEKL. The CDR3 reads CASSQVSGTGFVYF. DNA of the CDR3: TGCGCCAGCAGCCAAGTTTCCGGGACGGGTTTCGTGTACTTC.

The genes are TRBV14 and TRBJ2-2; D unresolved. This CDR3 has 15 amino acids. V was clipped by 1 base and J by 7 bases, with 13 bases between them. Germline-derived CDR1 and CDR2 are SGHDN and FVKESK. The CDR3 region has the DNA TGTGCCAGCAGCCAAGGGCCGGTAGTCGGCGGGGAGCTGTTTTTT. This gives the protein CASSQGPVVGGELFF.

The chain couples TRBV28 to TRBJ2-7, with D maybe TRBD1 (6 bases). CDR3 length: 13 residues. The V end lost 6 bases, the J end lost 2 bases, and 11 bases lay between the germline ends. Germline-derived CDR1 and CDR2 are MDHEN and SYDVKM. Here the CDR3 reads CASRLQGTYEQYF. CDR3 sequence (DNA): TGTGCCAGCAGGCTACAGGGAACCTACGAGCAGTACTTC. The complete variable domain, with remaining parts taken from reference TRBV28 and TRBJ2-7, reads DVKVTQSSRYLVKRTGEKVFLECVQDMDHENMFWYRQDPGLGLRLIYFSYDVKMKEKGDIPEGYSVSREKKERFSLILESASTNQTSMYLCASRLQGTYEQYFGPGTRLTVT.

V and J are TRBV11-2 and TRBJ2-7, with 7 bases matching TRBD1. Germline loops: CDR1 SGHAT, CDR2 FQNNGV. The CDR3 loop spans 13 amino acids. V lost 5 bases, J lost 7 bases, and 8 bases stayed unmatched. CDR3 sequence: CASSTGASGEQYF. The CDR3 nucleotides read TGTGCCAGCAGCACAGGGGCCTCCGGGGAGCAGTACTTC.

This chain links TRBV9 with TRBJ2-2; 7 nucleotides match TRBD2. This CDR3 has 14 amino acids. Germline-derived CDR1 and CDR2 are SGDLS and YYNGEE. After removal of 6 bases from V and 1 base from J, the junction contained 3 bases not matched to a gene. The CDR3 loop reads CASNLAVNTGELFF. The CDR3 DNA follows: TGTGCCAGCAATCTAGCGGTGAACACCGGGGAGCTGTTTTTT.

This clone has just one count. This rearrangement joins TRBV28 to TRBJ2-1, with TRBD2 matching over 10 bases. CDR1 and CDR2 from the germline V gene are MDHEN and SYDVKM. The CDR3 is made up of 19 amino acids. The V gene end was trimmed by 7 bases and the J gene end by 7 bases; junction bases not matched to a gene: 22. CDR3 in DNA: TGTGCCAGCACCCCACTGGGGGCTAGCGGGAGAAATAAGGGTAATGAGCAGTTCTTC. It codes for CASTPLGASGRNKGNEQFF.

The gene calls are TRBV29-1 and TRBJ2-1, with 7 bases that match TRBD2. V trimming: 6 bases; J trimming: 0 bases; junction bases outside the gene matches: 8. This CDR3 comprises 15 residues. The germline gives CDR1 SQVTM, CDR2 ANQGSEA. The CDR3 loop is CSVAASGSSYNEQFF. The CDR3 nucleotides read TGCAGCGTCGCCGCTAGCGGAAGCTCCTACAATGAGCAGTTCTTC.

This clone was detected only a few times. The chain joins TRBV28 to TRBJ1-1; D ambiguous. The CDR3 covers 13 residues. Germline-derived CDR1 and CDR2 are MDHEN and SYDVKM. V lost 7 bases to trimming and J lost 0 bases, with 9 bases between them. The CDR3 protein is CASIAGLNTEAFF. Written as DNA, the CDR3 is TGTGCCAGCATTGCAGGCCTGAACACTGAAGCTTTCTTT.

This clone came up once. The V and J genes are TRBV11-2 and TRBJ1-3, with a weak D call TRBD1 (6 bases). This CDR3 spans 16 amino acids. The germline CDR1 and CDR2 sequences are SGHAT and FQNNGV. V was clipped by 5 bases and J by 1 base, with 15 bases between them. The CDR3 region has the DNA TGTGCCAGCAGCCGTAGTCAGGGGATTTCTGGAAACACCATATATTTT. Translation gives CASSRSQGISGNTIYF.

The rearrangement joins TRBV7-2 to TRBJ2-1; unclear D gene. Trimming pared 1 base from V and 9 bases from J, leaving 10 bases between. The CDR3 length is 13 residues. Germline CDR1 reads SGHTA; CDR2 reads FQGNSA. As DNA, the CDR3 is TGTGCCAGCAGCTTAGGTGGTTTCGGTGAGCAGTTCTTC. Translating gives CASSLGGFGEQFF. Variable domain in full (rest from reference TRBV7-2 and TRBJ2-1): GAGVSQSPSNKVTEKGKDVELRCDPISGHTALYWYRQSLGQGLEFLIYFQGNSAPDKSGLPSDRFSAERTGGSVSTLTIQRTQQEDSAVYLCASSLGGFGEQFFGPGTRLTVL.

The V and J genes are TRBV11-3 and TRBJ2-5, with 7 bases that match TRBD2. The CDR3 is made up of 14 amino acids. V lost 4 bases to trimming and J lost 4 bases; unmatched junction nucleotides: 6. The germline gives CDR1 SGHNT, CDR2 YENEEA. The CDR3 reads CASSSGRGGETQYF. The CDR3 bases are TGTGCCAGCAGCTCAGGGAGGGGTGGAGAGACCCAGTACTTC.

This sequence joins TRBV5-1 and TRBJ2-7; 9 nucleotides agree with TRBD2. Looked up from germline, CDR1 is SGHRS and CDR2 is YFSETQ. V lost 0 bases, J lost 0 bases, and 7 bases stayed unmatched. The CDR3 extends over 17 amino acids. The CDR3 spells CASSLAGASGTSYEQYF. The CDR3 nucleotides read TGCGCCAGCAGCTTGGCAGGCGCTAGCGGGACCTCCTACGAGCAGTACTTC.

The V and J genes are TRBV25-1 and TRBJ2-5; D is unresolved. CDR3 length: 18 residues. The germline gives CDR1 MGHDK, CDR2 SYGVNS. Trimming stripped 3 bases from V and 5 bases from J, with 25 bases between. The CDR3 protein is CASSDPVGLKGLLETQYF. CDR3 bases: TGTGCCAGCAGTGACCCCGTGGGTTTAAAAGGGCTCCTGGAGACCCAGTACTTC.

The chain joins TRBV18 to TRBJ1-4; D call uncertain. The CDR3 has 16 amino acids. Trimming cost V 0 bases and J 7 bases, with 15 bases left between them. In germline, CDR1 is KGHSH, CDR2 LQKENI. In DNA form, the CDR3 reads TGTGCCAGCTCACCACCGAAGGGTGTCGTTGGTGAAAAACTGTTTTTT. Its translation: CASSPPKGVVGEKLFF.

This chain joins TRBV4-1 and TRBJ1-1; D is undetermined. The CDR3 is 17 amino acids. Germline lookup yields CDR1 MGHRA and CDR2 YSYEKL. With 6 bases removed from V and 5 bases from J, the gap between germline ends came to 25 bases. Written as DNA, the CDR3 is TGCGCCAGCAGGAGCCTATTGGATGGCGCTATAACTACTGAAGCTTTCTTT. Translation gives CASRSLLDGAITTEAFF.

This clone was recorded once. This sample also contains other DNA sequences that code for the same CDR3. The V gene is TRBV28, the J gene TRBJ1-5, with TRBD1 identical over 7 bases. This CDR3 has 14 residues. With 7 bases clipped from V and 3 bases from J, the junction kept 6 bases outside the gene matches. CDR1 is MDHEN and CDR2 is SYDVKM in the germline V gene. The CDR3 reads CASTRTGSNQPQHF. CDR3 nucleotides: TGTGCCAGCACCAGGACAGGTTCCAATCAGCCCCAGCATTTT.